The 10 T cell receptor beta chains below were found in one sample sequenced in a study of blood T cell repertoires in COVID-19 (dated by TCRdb to 2018 to 2020). The library came from the immunoSEQ multiplex PCR assay. TCRdb limited this immuneACCESS table to in-frame rearrangements with V and J called. A share of clones is missing; checked studies link under half to unresolved V genes, and the rest is unexplained. The sample table lists about 110,000 clones, roughly 82% of them with a count of one. About 8.1% of the sample is in the top ten clones. Sequencing was carried out using peripheral blood. These receptors originate from a woman aged 35 to 49 with acute or convalescent COVID-19.

This clone was observed a few times. The chain couples TRBV6-5 to TRBJ1-2; D may be TRBD1 (6 bases). This CDR3 contains 15 residues. V gave up 3 bases and J gave up 2 bases, with 13 bases separating them. Germline V gene lookup returns CDR1 MNHEY and CDR2 SVGAGI. The CDR3, as DNA: TGTGCCAGCAGTTATTCTTACCAGGGGAACTATGGCTACACCTTC. Translated, it gives CASSYSYQGNYGYTF.

The chain has TRBV2 and TRBJ1-3; TRBD1 aligns across 8 bases. In germline, CDR1 is SNHLY, CDR2 FYNNEI. This CDR3 is 14 amino acids long. Trimming took 5 bases from V and 4 from J; bases not matched to a gene: 4. CDR3 sequence reads: CASSSGGAGNTIYF. The CDR3 DNA is TGTGCCAGCAGTTCAGGGGGCGCCGGAAACACCATATATTTT.

In this sample, this clone turned up a few times. The rearrangement uses TRBV5-1 and TRBJ1-5, with 7 bases that match TRBD1. Germline V gene lookup returns CDR1 SGHRS and CDR2 YFSETQ. V dropped 0 bases and J dropped 10; count of bases not matched to a gene: 4. The CDR3 consists of 13 residues. In nucleotides, the CDR3 is TGCGCCAGCAGCTTGGCGGCAGGGGGACCCCAGCATTTT. This translates into CASSLAAGGPQHF. The variable domain in full, completed from reference TRBV5-1 and TRBJ1-5, reads KAGVTQTPRYLIKTRGQQVTLSCSPISGHRSVSWYQQTPGQGLQFLFEYFSETQRNKGNFPGRFSGRQFSNSRSEMNVSTLELGDSALYLCASSLAAGGPQHFGDGTRLSIL.

The rearrangement links TRBV2 to TRBJ1-1; a possible D gene is TRBD1 (5 bases). CDR1 and CDR2 (germline): SNHLY, FYNNEI. V gave up 6 bases and J gave up 4 bases, with 15 bases separating them. The CDR3 runs to 14 residues. The CDR3 loop reads CASSSQGIVTEAFF. DNA of the CDR3: TGTGCCAGCAGCTCCCAGGGTATAGTCACTGAAGCTTTCTTT.

This chain links TRBV10-2 with TRBJ1-1; a possible D gene is TRBD1 (6 bases). The germline V gene has CDR1 WSHSY and CDR2 SAAADI. This CDR3 comprises 13 residues. V was clipped by 3 bases and J by 3 bases, with 8 bases between them. This CDR3 reads CASSEQGYTEAFF. CDR3 sequence (DNA): TGCGCCAGCAGTGAACAGGGCTACACTGAAGCTTTCTTT.

The chain is built from TRBV5-1 and TRBJ2-3; a possible D gene is TRBD1 (6 bases). This CDR3 region has 16 residues. V was clipped by 4 bases and J by 6 bases, with 21 bases between them. Germline CDR1 is SGHRS and CDR2 is YFSETQ. For the CDR3, the DNA is TGCGCCAGCAGCCGAAGTGGGGGCGCCTCGGGTGATACGCAGTATTTT. Protein: CASSRSGGASGDTQYF.

In this sample, this clone turned up once. The chain carries TRBV3-1 (or the pseudogene TRBV3-2) and TRBJ1-2; 10 bases fit TRBD1. The CDR3 is made up of 13 amino acids. V lost 4 bases, J lost 6 bases, and 2 bases stayed unmatched. Germline loops: CDR1 LGHDT, CDR2 YNNKEL (reference sequence). The CDR3 spells CASSRTGGNGYTF. DNA for the CDR3: TGTGCCAGCAGCCGGACAGGGGGAAATGGCTACACCTTC.

With regard to this clone: The junction departs from germline at one end; a sequencing error may be responsible. V gene TRBV4-3 combines with J gene TRBJ2-4; 7 bases fit TRBD2. This CDR3 has 14 residues. Germline V gene lookup returns CDR1 LGHNA and CDR2 YSLEER. The CDR3 DNA follows: TGCGCCAGCAGCCAAGGACTAGCCCAAAACATTCAGTACTTC. Translated, it gives CASSQGLAQNIQYF.

The J gene is TRBJ2-7, the V gene TRBV4-2; D might be TRBD1 (6 bases). This CDR3 comprises 14 residues. Germline V gene lookup returns CDR1 LGHNA and CDR2 YNFKEQ. The ends were cut back, 5 bases at V and 5 bases at J, with 16 bases in the middle. The CDR3 sequence is CASSVGQKGDEQYF. DNA for the CDR3: TGTGCCAGCAGCGTAGGACAGAAGGGCGACGAGCAGTACTTC.

V gene TRBV7-8 combines with J gene TRBJ2-5; TRBD2 matches 7 bases. The J segment lost 7 bases and the V segment lost 3 bases, leaving 8 bases of the junction unmatched. CDR1 and CDR2 (germline): SGHVS, FQNEAQ. The CDR3 extends over 14 amino acids. CDR3 region: CASSFGAGGSTQYF. The DNA of the CDR3 is TGTGCCAGCAGCTTCGGGGCCGGGGGGTCGACCCAGTACTTC.